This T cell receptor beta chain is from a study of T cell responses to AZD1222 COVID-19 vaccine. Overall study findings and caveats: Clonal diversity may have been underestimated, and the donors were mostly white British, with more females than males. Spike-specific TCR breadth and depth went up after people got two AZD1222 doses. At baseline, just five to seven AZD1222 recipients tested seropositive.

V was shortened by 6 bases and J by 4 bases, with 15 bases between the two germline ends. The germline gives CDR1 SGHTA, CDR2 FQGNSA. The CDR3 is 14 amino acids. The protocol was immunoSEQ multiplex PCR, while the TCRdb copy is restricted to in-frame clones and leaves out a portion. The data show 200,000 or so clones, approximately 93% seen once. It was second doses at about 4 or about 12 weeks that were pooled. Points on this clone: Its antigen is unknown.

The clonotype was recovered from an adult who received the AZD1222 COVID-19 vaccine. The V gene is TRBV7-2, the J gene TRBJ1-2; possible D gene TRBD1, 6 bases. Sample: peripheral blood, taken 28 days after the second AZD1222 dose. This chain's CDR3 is CASSDAGAFYGYTF. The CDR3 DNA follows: TGTGCCAGCAGTGACGCAGGGGCGTTCTATGGCTACACCTTC. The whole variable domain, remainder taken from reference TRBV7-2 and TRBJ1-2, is GAGVSQSPSNKVTEKGKDVELRCDPISGHTALYWYRQSLGQGLEFLIYFQGNSAPDKSGLPSDRFSAERTGGSVSTLTIQRTQQEDSAVYLCASSDAGAFYGYTFGSGTRLTVV.